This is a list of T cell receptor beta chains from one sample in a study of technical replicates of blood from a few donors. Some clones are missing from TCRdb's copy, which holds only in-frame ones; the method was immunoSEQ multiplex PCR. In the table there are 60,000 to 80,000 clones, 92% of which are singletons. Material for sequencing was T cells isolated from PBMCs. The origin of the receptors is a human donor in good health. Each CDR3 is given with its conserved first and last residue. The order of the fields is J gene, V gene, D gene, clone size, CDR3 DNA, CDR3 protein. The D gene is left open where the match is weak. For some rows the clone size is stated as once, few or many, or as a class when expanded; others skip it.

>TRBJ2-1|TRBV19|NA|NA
TGTGCCAGTAGTACCGGGGGAAGTCACAATGAGCAGTTCTTC
CASSTGGSHNEQFF
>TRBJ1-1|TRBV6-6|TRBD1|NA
TGTGCCAGCAGTTACTCCAGGGGGCTTAGCACTGAAGCTTTCTTT
CASSYSRGLSTEAFF
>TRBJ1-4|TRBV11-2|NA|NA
TGTGCCAGCAGGCGCCCAGGGGCCGGATGGGAAAAACTGTTTTTT
CASRRPGAGWEKLFF
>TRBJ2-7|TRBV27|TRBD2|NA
TGTGCCAGCAGTTACTCCGTCCCGGCTAGCGGTTCCTACGAGCAGTACTTC
CASSYSVPASGSYEQYF
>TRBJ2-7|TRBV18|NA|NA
TGTGCCAGCTCACCTTTAGCCCTGCGGGAGCAGTACTTC
CASSPLALREQYF
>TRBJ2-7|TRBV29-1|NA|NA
TGCAGCGTCCTACAGGGGGGGTCCTACGAGCAGTACTTC
CSVLQGGSYEQYF
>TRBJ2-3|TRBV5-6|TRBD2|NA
TGTGCCAGCAGAGACCTAGCGGGAGGGCCCGGAGATACGCAGTATTTT
CASRDLAGGPGDTQYF
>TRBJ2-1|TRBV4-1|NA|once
TGCGCCAGCAGCCTGGTGCCGGGTGAGCAGTTCTTC
CASSLVPGEQFF
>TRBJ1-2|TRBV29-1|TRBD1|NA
TGCAGCGTTGAATTGGGCAGGGGGCTTGGCTACACCTTC
CSVELGRGLGYTF
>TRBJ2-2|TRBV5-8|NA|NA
TGTGCCAGCAGCTGGGACGGGACACCCAACACCGGGGAGCTGTTTTTT
CASSWDGTPNTGELFF
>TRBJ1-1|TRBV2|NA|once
TGTGCCAGCAGTTACTATAACACTGAAGCTTTCTTT
CASSYYNTEAFF
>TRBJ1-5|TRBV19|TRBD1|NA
TGTGCCAGTAGTGACCAGGACAGGGTACAGCCCCAGCATTTT
CASSDQDRVQPQHF
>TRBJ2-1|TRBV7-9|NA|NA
TGTGCCAGCAGCTTAGCTCGAGGCGGTAGTCCGCTTGCCTACAATGAGCAGTTCTTC
CASSLARGGSPLAYNEQFF
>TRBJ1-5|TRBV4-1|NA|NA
TGCGCCAGCAGCCAAGGAATCCGGGGGGGGAGCAATCAGCCCCAGCATTTT
CASSQGIRGGSNQPQHF
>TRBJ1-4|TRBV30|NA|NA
TGTGCCTGGAGTGTAAGTGACTGGGAAAAACTGTTTTTT
CAWSVSDWEKLFF
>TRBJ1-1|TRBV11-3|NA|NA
TGTGCCAGCAGCGCAGACGGGGGGATGAACACTGAAGCTTTCTTT
CASSADGGMNTEAFF
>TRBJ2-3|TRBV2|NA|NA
TGTGCCAGCAGTGTCCCGGGTGCAGATACGCAGTATTTT
CASSVPGADTQYF
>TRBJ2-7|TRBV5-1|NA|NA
TGCGCCAGCAGCTTGGTCAGGGCCTACGAGCAGTACTTC
CASSLVRAYEQYF
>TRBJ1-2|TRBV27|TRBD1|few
TGTGCCAGCAGTTTTCATTCCGGGACAGGGTATGGCTACACCTTC
CASSFHSGTGYGYTF
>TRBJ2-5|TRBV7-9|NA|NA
TGTGCCAGCAGCCAGTCACTCACAGGGTTGGAAGAGACCCAGTACTTC
CASSQSLTGLEETQYF
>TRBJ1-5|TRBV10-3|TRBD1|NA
TGTGCCATCAGTATGGACAGGGAGATTCAGCCCCAGCATTTT
CAISMDREIQPQHF
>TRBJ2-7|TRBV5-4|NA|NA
TGTGCCAGCAGCTTGCAGCAGGGGAGCGACGAGCAGTACTTC
CASSLQQGSDEQYF
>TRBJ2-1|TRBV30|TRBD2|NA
TGTGCCTGGAGTGTAGGGACTAGCGGGGAGCAGTTCTTC
CAWSVGTSGEQFF
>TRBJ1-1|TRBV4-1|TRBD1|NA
TGCGCCAGCAGCCGGAGGGGACAGCCAAACACTGAAGCTTTCTTT
CASSRRGQPNTEAFF
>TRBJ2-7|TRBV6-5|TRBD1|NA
TGTGCCAGCGGACCGGGACAGGTGGACAACGAGCAGTACTTC
CASGPGQVDNEQYF
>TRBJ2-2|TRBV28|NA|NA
TGTGCCAGCAGTTTAGTCAGGGATCGGGTTAATGCCGGGGAGCTGTTTTTT
CASSLVRDRVNAGELFF
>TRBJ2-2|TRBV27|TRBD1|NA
TGTGCCAGCAATCCGGGACAGGACCTCGGGGAGCTGTTTTTT
CASNPGQDLGELFF
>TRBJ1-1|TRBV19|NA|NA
TGTGCCAGTAGTACTTACAGGAACACTGAAGCTTTCTTT
CASSTYRNTEAFF
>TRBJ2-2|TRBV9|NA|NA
TGTGCCAGCAGCAAGGACAGATACACCGGGGAGCTGTTTTTT
CASSKDRYTGELFF
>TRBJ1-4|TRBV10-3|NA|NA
TGTGCCATCAGTTCCCCGAATGAAAAACTGTTTTTT
CAISSPNEKLFF
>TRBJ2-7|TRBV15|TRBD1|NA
TGTGCCACCAGCAGGGGAAGACAGGGCGTCCTAGACGAGCAGTACTTC
CATSRGRQGVLDEQYF
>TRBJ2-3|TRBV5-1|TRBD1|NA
TGCGCCAGCAGCTTACAGGGGATTCTTGGCACAGATACGCAGTATTTT
CASSLQGILGTDTQYF
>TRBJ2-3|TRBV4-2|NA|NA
TGTGCCAGCAGCCAAGCCTTAGGGGTCAACACAGATACGCAGTATTTT
CASSQALGVNTDTQYF
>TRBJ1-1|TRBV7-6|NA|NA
TGTGCCAGCAGCTTATCGGAGGGAACTGAAGCTTTCTTT
CASSLSEGTEAFF
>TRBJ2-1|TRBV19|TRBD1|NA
TGTGCCAGTAGCTTAGGGACAGGATGGTACAATGAGCAGTTCTTC
CASSLGTGWYNEQFF
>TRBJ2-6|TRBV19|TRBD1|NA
TGTGCCAGTAGGCAGGGGGTAACTGGGGCCAACGTCCTGACTTTC
CASRQGVTGANVLTF
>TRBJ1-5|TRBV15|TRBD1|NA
TGTGCCACCAGCACCCTCACAGGGGCGCAGCCCCAGCATTTT
CATSTLTGAQPQHF
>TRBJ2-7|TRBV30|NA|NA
TGTGCCTGGGACGGACAGTACTCCTACGAGCAGTACTTC
CAWDGQYSYEQYF
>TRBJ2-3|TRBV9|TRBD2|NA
TGTGCCAGCAGCGTAGTGAAGACGGGGTTGCTAGCGGGAGGCCTCACAGATACGCAGTATTTT
CASSVVKTGLLAGGLTDTQYF
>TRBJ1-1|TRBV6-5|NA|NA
TGTGCCAGCAGTTACAGGGGAAACACTGAAGCTTTCTTT
CASSYRGNTEAFF
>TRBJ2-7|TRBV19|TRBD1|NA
TGTGCCAGTACCGGGACAGGGAACGAGCAGTACTTC
CASTGTGNEQYF
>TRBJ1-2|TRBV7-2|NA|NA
TGTGCCAGCAGCTTAGCGCAGGGGCGAGGCTACACCTTC
CASSLAQGRGYTF
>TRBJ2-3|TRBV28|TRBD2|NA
TGTGCCAGCTTTCCGGGACTAGCTTTTCCGGATACGCAGTATTTT
CASFPGLAFPDTQYF
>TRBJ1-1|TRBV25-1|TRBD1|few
TGTGCCAGCGGAACAGGGGTTGGCACTGAAGCTTTCTTT
CASGTGVGTEAFF
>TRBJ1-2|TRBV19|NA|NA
TGTGCCAGTACGCGTTATTATGGCTACACCTTC
CASTRYYGYTF
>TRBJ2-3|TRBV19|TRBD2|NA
TGTGCCAGTAGTATTCTTCCGGGTTCCGGGAGGGCAGATACGCAGTATTTT
CASSILPGSGRADTQYF
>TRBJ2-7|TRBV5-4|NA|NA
TGTGCCAGCAGCCATATTTGGACGGACACCTACGAGCAGTACTTC
CASSHIWTDTYEQYF
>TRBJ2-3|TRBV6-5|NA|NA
TGTGCCAGCAGTACTCCTAGCGCGCAGTATTTT
CASSTPSAQYF
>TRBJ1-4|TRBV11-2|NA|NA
TGTGCCAGCAGCGTGACAGTTACAAATGAAAAACTGTTTTTT
CASSVTVTNEKLFF
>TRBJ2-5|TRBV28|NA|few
TGTGCCAGCAGTCGGGGACTGACACAAGAGACCCAGTACTTC
CASSRGLTQETQYF
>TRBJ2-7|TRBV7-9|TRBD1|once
TGTGCCAGCAGCTTAGAAGGTCCGGGACAGGGCTACGAGCAGTACTTC
CASSLEGPGQGYEQYF
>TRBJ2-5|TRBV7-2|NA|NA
TGTGCCAGCAGCTTAGACGGGGGTGGTAGAAAGACCCAGTACTTC
CASSLDGGGRKTQYF
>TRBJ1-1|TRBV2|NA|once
TGTGCCAGCAGTGAAGAGACCGGGTACACTGAAGCTTTCTTT
CASSEETGYTEAFF
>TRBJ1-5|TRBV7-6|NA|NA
TGTGCCAGCAGCTCGAACACGGGACAGCCCCAGCATTTT
CASSSNTGQPQHF